Listed here are 8 T cell receptor beta chains from one sample, sequenced in a study of cytomegalovirus exposure and HLA in healthy donors. The PCR contained 60 Vbeta and 13 Jbeta primers. The repertoire was sequenced with immunoSEQ multiplex PCR; TCRdb's copy has only in-frame clones and lacks some. The sample consists of around 78,000 clones, 84% of them appearing once. Sequencing was performed on PBMCs. The receptors here all came from a woman in her forties or fifties in good health and CMV-seronegative.

This chain links TRBV2 with TRBJ1-1; 7 nucleotides align to TRBD1. V shed 10 bases, J shed 5 bases, and the junction held 13 bases outside the gene matches. The CDR3 runs 14 residues. CDR1 is SNHLY and CDR2 is FYNNEI in the germline V gene. The CDR3 here is CAIQGEQGGTEAFF. The CDR3 DNA reads as TGTGCCATTCAGGGGGAACAGGGAGGAACTGAAGCTTTCTTT. Full variable domain (outside the CDR3, taken from reference TRBV2 and TRBJ1-1): EPEVTQTPSHQVTQMGQEVILRCVPISNHLYFYWYRQILGQKVEFLVSFYNNEISEKSEIFDDQFSVERPDGSNFTLKIRSTKLEDSAMYFCAIQGEQGGTEAFFGQGTRLTVV.

The V call is TRBV7-3, the J call TRBJ2-5; D may be TRBD2 (7 bases). Between the trimmed V and J ends, which lost 5 bases and 4 bases, there was a span of 14 bases. CDR3 size: 14 residues. Germline assignment: CDR1 SGHTA and CDR2 FQGTGA. The DNA of the CDR3 is TGTGCCAGCAGCGAAAGGGGGAGGGGAGAGACCCAGTACTTC. Amino acids: CASSERGRGETQYF.

The chain has TRBV14 and TRBJ2-5, with TRBD2 as a possible D gene (6 bases). CDR1 SGHDN and CDR2 FVKESK come from the germline V gene. Trimming cost V 2 bases and J 9 bases, with 10 bases left between them. There are 12 residues in the CDR3. The CDR3 DNA is TGTGCCAGCAGCCAACTTTGGGGGGCCCAGTACTTC. Protein: CASSQLWGAQYF.

V is TRBV6-6 and J is TRBJ2-7, with 7 positions matching TRBD2. Trimming took 4 bases from V and 0 from J; bases not matched to a gene: 3. The CDR3 runs 14 residues. Germline lookup yields CDR1 MNHNY and CDR2 SVGAGI (reference sequence). The CDR3 nucleotides read TGTGCCAGCAGTTGGGGGACTAACTCCTACGAGCAGTACGTC. Protein: CASSWGTNSYEQYV.

This chain connects TRBV9 to TRBJ2-2; D is unresolved. This CDR3 has 12 amino acids. Trimming pared 6 bases from V and 2 bases from J, leaving 5 bases between. The germline V gene has CDR1 SGDLS and CDR2 YYNGEE. CDR3 sequence (DNA): TGTGCCAGCAACGGTAACACCGGGGAGCTGTTTTTT. Amino acids: CASNGNTGELFF.

The chain carries TRBV28 and TRBJ2-3, with D tentatively TRBD2 (6 bases). The CDR3 runs 13 residues. From germline, CDR1 is MDHEN and CDR2 SYDVKM. V dropped 8 bases and J dropped 1 base, with 10 bases sitting between them. The CDR3 is CASHPSGTDTQYF. The CDR3 nucleotides are TGTGCCAGCCATCCTAGCGGCACAGATACGCAGTATTTT.

The V and J genes are TRBV28 and TRBJ1-1; possibly TRBD1 for D (6 bases). The V end lost 6 bases, the J end lost 0 bases, and 11 bases lay between the germline ends. This CDR3 region has 14 residues. CDR1 and CDR2 (germline): MDHEN, SYDVKM. The CDR3 DNA reads as TGTGCCAGCAGACCGACAGGAATGAACACTGAAGCTTTCTTT. Translation: CASRPTGMNTEAFF.

The chain uses TRBV5-1 and TRBJ2-5; TRBD1 aligns across 12 bases. The closer fit of TRBJ2-7 to the DNA end suggests the J call may be wrong. CDR1 is SGHRS, CDR2 YFSETQ, per germline. There are 17 residues in the CDR3. The CDR3 here is CASSLRDRGHVSYEQYF. CDR3 DNA sequence: TGCGCCAGCAGCTTGAGGGACAGGGGGCATGTCTCCTACGAGCAGTACTTC.